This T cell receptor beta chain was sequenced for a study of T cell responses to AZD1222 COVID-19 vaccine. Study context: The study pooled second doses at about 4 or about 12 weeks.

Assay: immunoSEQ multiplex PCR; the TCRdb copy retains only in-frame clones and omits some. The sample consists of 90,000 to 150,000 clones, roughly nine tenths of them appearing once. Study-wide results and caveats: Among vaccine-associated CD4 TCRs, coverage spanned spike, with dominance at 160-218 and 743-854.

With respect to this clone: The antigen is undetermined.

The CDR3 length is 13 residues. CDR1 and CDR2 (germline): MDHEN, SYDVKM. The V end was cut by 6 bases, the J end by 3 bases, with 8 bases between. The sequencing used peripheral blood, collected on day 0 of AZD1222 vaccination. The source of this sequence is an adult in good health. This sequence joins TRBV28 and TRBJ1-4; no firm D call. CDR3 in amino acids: CASSLPANEKLFF. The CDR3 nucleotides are TGTGCCAGCAGCCTTCCAGCTAATGAAAAACTGTTTTTT.